One sample yielded the 15 T cell receptor beta chains listed below, sequenced in a study of T cell responses to AZD1222 COVID-19 vaccine (dated by TCRdb to the early 2020s). In light of the paper, this sample's time point label describes: baseline before first vaccination. The sample's treatment or condition label is to be understood as: meningococcal conjugate vaccine given as trial control. The library was prepared using the immunoSEQ multiplex PCR assay. This immuneACCESS table, as held by TCRdb, lists in-frame sequences with V and J called but not all clones. Of the missing ones, under half trace to an unresolved V gene in checked studies; the others have no known cause. The sample records some 200,000 clones, approximately 94% of which are singletons. Around 1% of the sample belongs to the ten largest clones. This specimen was peripheral blood, taken on day 0 of MenACWY control vaccination. These receptors all stem from an adult in good health.

V and J are TRBV2 and TRBJ2-1; 9 nucleotides line up with TRBD2. The length of the CDR3 is 15 residues. V lost 1 base, J lost 3 bases, and 1 base stayed unmatched. Germline CDR1 and CDR2: SNHLY and FYNNEI. As DNA, the CDR3 is TGTGCCAGCAGTGAAGGAGCGGGGGGCTACAATGAGCAGTTCTTC. Translating gives CASSEGAGGYNEQFF.

The V and J genes are TRBV6-5 and TRBJ1-2, with D tentatively TRBD1 (5 bases). The CDR3 loop spans 14 amino acids. The V end lost 0 bases, the J end lost 7 bases, and 12 bases lay between the germline ends. Looked up from germline, CDR1 is MNHEY and CDR2 is SVGAGI. CDR3: CASSYSGGSGGYTF. The CDR3 region has the DNA TGTGCCAGCAGTTACTCCGGGGGAAGTGGTGGCTACACCTTC.

V and J are TRBV6-5 and TRBJ1-5; the D gene is possibly TRBD1 (6 bases). Between the trimmed V and J ends, which lost 6 bases and 6 bases, there was a span of 18 bases. The CDR3 is 15 residues long. CDR1 and CDR2 (germline): MNHEY, SVGAGI. This CDR3 is CASRPGHGVSQPQHF. CDR3 in DNA: TGTGCCAGCAGGCCGGGACACGGCGTCTCTCAGCCCCAGCATTTT.

This chain uses TRBV4-3 with TRBJ1-2; the match to TRBD1 covers 7 bases. After removal of 3 bases from V and 6 bases from J, the junction contained 10 bases not matched to a gene. Germline-derived CDR1 and CDR2 are LGHNA and YSLEER. The CDR3 contains 15 residues. CDR3 coding DNA: TGCGCCAGCAGCCAGCGAGCCCAGGGGGATAATGGCTACACCTTC. Protein product: CASSQRAQGDNGYTF.

The chain is built from TRBV7-9 and TRBJ2-3; D tentatively fits TRBD1 or TRBD2 (5 bases each). This CDR3 comprises 16 residues. Trimming cost V 1 base and J 3 bases, with 14 bases left between them. Per the germline V gene, CDR1 is SEHNR and CDR2 is FQNEAQ (reference sequence). CDR3 nucleotides: TGTGCCAGCAGCTTAGGGGACCGCGTGCGTACAGATACGCAGTATTTT. It codes for CASSLGDRVRTDTQYF.

The rearrangement uses TRBV6-2 or TRBV6-3 and TRBJ1-2; 8 bases agree with TRBD1. Trimming cost V 6 bases and J 6 bases; bases outside gene matches: 6. CDR1 is MNHEY and CDR2 is SVGEGT in the germline V gene. The CDR3 is 13 amino acids. The CDR3 sequence: CASSRGQGHGYTF. The DNA of the CDR3 is TGTGCCAGCAGCCGAGGACAGGGTCATGGCTACACCTTC.

This clone has just one count. V usage is TRBV7-3 and J usage is TRBJ2-7; D is possibly TRBD1 (5 bases). The CDR3 contains 14 residues. V lost 5 bases and J 2 bases, leaving 13 bases between the germline ends. The germline gives CDR1 SGHTA, CDR2 FQGTGA. The CDR3 sequence is CASSPTSGPYEQYF. The CDR3 region has the DNA TGTGCCAGCAGCCCCACTTCAGGGCCCTACGAGCAGTACTTC.

This clone came up once. V is TRBV6-1 and J is TRBJ1-1, with D unclear. The V end was cut by 4 bases, the J end by 0 bases, with 15 bases between. From germline, CDR1 is MNHNS and CDR2 SASEGT. This CDR3 is 16 amino acids long. The CDR3 DNA sequence: TGTGCCAGCAGTGGGTCCCGCGGAGGATTGAACACTGAAGCTTTCTTT. It codes for CASSGSRGGLNTEAFF.

The V and J genes are TRBV7-8 and TRBJ2-6; perhaps TRBD2 as D (5 bases). CDR3 size: 17 residues. Germline V gives CDR1 SGHVS, CDR2 FQNEAQ. Trimming left V 3 bases short and J 4 bases short, with 16 bases between. Here the CDR3 reads CASSFRGLTGGANVLTF. CDR3 sequence (DNA): TGTGCCAGCAGCTTCCGCGGACTCACCGGCGGGGCCAACGTCCTGACTTTC.

The chain is built from TRBV7-2 and TRBJ2-7, with TRBD1 identical over 9 bases. This CDR3 comprises 15 residues. The junction had 8 bases not matched to a gene; V was cut back by 5 bases and J by 3 bases. CDR1 is SGHTA, CDR2 FQGNSA, per germline. The CDR3 here is CASSPPGTGNYEQYF. CDR3 in DNA: TGTGCCAGCAGCCCCCCGGGGACAGGGAACTACGAGCAGTACTTC.

About this clone: The germline gene is not matched at one end of the junction; a read error may be the cause. The chain joins TRBV7-7 to TRBJ2-3; unclear D gene. Germline CDR1 is SSHAT and CDR2 is FNYEAQ (reference sequence). The CDR3 has 13 residues. As DNA, the CDR3 is TGTGCTAGCAGCTTTGGGGATACAGATACGCAGTATTTT. Translation: CASSFGDTDTQYF. The full variable domain, its missing parts supplied by reference TRBV7-7 and TRBJ2-3, is GAGVSQSPRYKVTKRGQDVTLRCDPISSHATLYWYQQALGQGPEFLTYFNYEAQPDKSGLPSDRFSAERPEGSISTLTIQRTEQRDSAMYRCASSFGDTDTQYFGPGTRLTVL.

The V gene is TRBV6-5, the J gene TRBJ1-1; D is perhaps TRBD1 (5 bases). Germline V gene sequence: CDR1 MNHEY, CDR2 SVGAGI. The CDR3 consists of 13 residues. V was trimmed by 5 bases and J by 5 bases, leaving 12 bases between them. DNA of the CDR3: TGTGCCAGCAGTCGTCAGGGAAAAACTGAAGCTTTCTTT. It specifies CASSRQGKTEAFF.

Remarks on this clone: This CDR3 is also generated by other DNA sequences in the sample. The V call is TRBV4-2, the J call TRBJ1-2, with D perhaps TRBD1 (5 bases). The CDR3 covers 14 residues. Germline V lookup: CDR1 LGHNA, CDR2 YNFKEQ. V lost 0 bases and J 8 bases, leaving 13 bases between the germline ends. CDR3 nucleotides: TGTGCCAGCAGCCAAGAGAGGCAGGGAAGCGGCTACACCTTC. Translated, it gives CASSQERQGSGYTF.

The CDR3 protein is CASSQESALEQGDTEAFF. The CDR3 region has the DNA TGTGCCAGCAGCCAAGAATCGGCTCTGGAACAGGGTGACACTGAAGCTTTCTTT. The genes are TRBV4-2 and TRBJ1-1, with a possible D match to TRBD1 (6 bases). The germline V gene encodes CDR1 LGHNA and CDR2 YNFKEQ. CDR3 length: 18 amino acids. V was pared by 0 bases and J by 3 bases, with 20 bases between.

CDR3 DNA sequence: TGTGCCAGCAGCTTAGCGACGGGGATGAGCACTGAAGCTTTCTTT. Translating gives CASSLATGMSTEAFF. The V call is TRBV7-9, the J call TRBJ1-1, with D hard to call. In germline, CDR1 is SEHNR, CDR2 FQNEAQ (reference sequence). V lost 0 bases to trimming and J lost 4 bases, with 12 bases between them. The CDR3 is made up of 15 amino acids.